The T cell receptor beta chain described here comes from a study of regulatory T cells in long-lasting Graves disease. The CDR3 loop spans 15 amino acids. V was pared by 3 bases and J by 2 bases, with 14 bases between. Germline CDR1 is LNHDA and CDR2 is SQIVND (reference sequence). The time point was: newly diagnosed GD, antithyroid drugs for less than 3 months. RNA from PBMCs was the source of the TCR library. One endocrinology department in Xi'an, China, was where patients came from. Into tubes containing EDTA, approximately 9 milliliters of peripheral blood were drawn. Arm-PCR of CDR3 regions and iRepertoire HTBI primers were the basis on which TCR beta libraries were built. TCRdb re-called the multiplex PCR reads through MiXCR, storing one row per CDR3 protein. The data show 550,000 to 600,000 distinct CDR3 sequences, about 16% seen once. These data were also filed under a second study, of T cells in Graves' hyperthyroidism and ophthalmopathy. This second report adds: The TCR CDR3 first-round RT-PCR relied on the HTBI primer set.

This specimen was peripheral blood mononuclear cells (PBMCs), taken at new diagnosis, from a patient treated with antithyroid drugs. The sequence came from a man aged 18 to 29 with Graves disease. This rearrangement joins TRBV19 to TRBJ2-7, with TRBD2 as a possible D gene (5 bases). CDR3 sequence (DNA): TGTGCCAGTAGTATGGTAGAGGGCATGACCTACGAGCAGTACTTC. As protein: CASSMVEGMTYEQYF.